One sample yielded the 8 T cell receptor beta chains listed below, sequenced in a study of cytomegalovirus exposure and HLA in healthy donors. Clones were read by immunoSEQ multiplex PCR, and TCRdb kept only the in-frame ones, dropping some. The sample includes some 270,000 clones, roughly 85% of them seen just once. Material: PBMCs. These TCRs come from a woman aged 18-29 years in good health and CMV-seronegative.

The chain has TRBV5-1 and TRBJ1-2, with 9 nucleotides matching TRBD1. This CDR3 is built from 16 residues. CDR1 is SGHRS, CDR2 YFSETQ, per germline. J gave up 8 bases and V 4 bases, and 15 bases lay outside the gene matches. The CDR3 DNA follows: TGCGCCAGCAGCCCAGATCCGGGACAGGGCTTGTGGGGCTACACCTTC. Translation gives CASSPDPGQGLWGYTF.

The chain couples TRBV5-1 to TRBJ2-5, with a possible D match to TRBD2 (6 bases). This CDR3 comprises 14 residues. In germline, CDR1 is SGHRS, CDR2 YFSETQ. V was trimmed by 6 bases and J by 5 bases, leaving 17 bases between them. This chain's CDR3 is CASNRTPGAETQYF. CDR3 nucleotide sequence: TGCGCCAGCAACCGGACCCCGGGAGCGGAGACCCAGTACTTC.

For the CDR3, the DNA is TGTGCCTGGACTAAGACAGGGAGCGACGAGCAGTACTTC. Encoded protein: CAWTKTGSDEQYF. The chain employs TRBV30 and TRBJ2-7; 7 bases map to TRBD1. J lost 5 bases, V lost 4 bases, and 8 bases had no gene match. Germline V lookup: CDR1 GTSNPN, CDR2 SVGIG (reference sequence). The CDR3 length is 13 residues.

The V and J genes are TRBV13 and TRBJ1-5; no definite D call. The CDR3 sequence is 15 residues long. Germline CDR1 reads PRHDT; CDR2 reads FYEKMQ (reference sequence). Trimming stripped 0 bases from V and 6 bases from J, with 12 bases between. CDR3 sequence (DNA): TGTGCCAGCAGCTTAGGCCTTGTCACCGGTCAGCCCCAGCATTTT. Translating gives CASSLGLVTGQPQHF.

V is TRBV29-1 and J is TRBJ1-1, with a possible D match to TRBD1 (5 bases). Germline-derived CDR1 and CDR2 are SQVTM and ANQGSEA. The CDR3 consists of 13 residues. Trimming cost V 1 base and J 1 base, with 7 bases left between them. The CDR3 DNA reads TGCAGCGTTGAAGGACAGTCGAACACTGAAGCTTTCTTT. It codes for CSVEGQSNTEAFF.

The chain recombines TRBV19 with TRBJ1-1; maybe TRBD1 (5 bases). Looked up from germline, CDR1 is LNHDA and CDR2 is SQIVND (reference sequence). This CDR3 has 13 amino acids. V lost 7 bases, J lost 4 bases, and 13 bases lay in between. The CDR3 protein is CASTPRASTEAFF. The DNA of the CDR3 is TGTGCCAGTACCCCCAGGGCATCCACTGAAGCTTTCTTT.

This clone was observed a single time. The J gene is TRBJ2-7, the V gene TRBV6-5; D might be TRBD2 (5 bases). Per the germline V gene, CDR1 is MNHEY and CDR2 is SVGAGI. This CDR3 region has 14 residues. Trimming left V 6 bases short and J 2 bases short, with 14 bases between. The chain's CDR3 is CASSGRGTPYEQYF. CDR3 nucleotide sequence: TGTGCCAGCAGCGGCCGGGGAACCCCCTACGAGCAGTACTTC.

The CDR3: CASSLGGQGAGYGYTF. Here the CDR3 DNA reads TGCGCCAGCAGCTTGGGAGGACAGGGGGCTGGCTATGGCTACACCTTC. The genes are TRBV5-1 and TRBJ1-2, with 11 bases matching TRBD1. The germline gives CDR1 SGHRS, CDR2 YFSETQ. CDR3 length: 16 residues. Trimming cost V 0 bases and J 4 bases; bases outside gene matches: 5.